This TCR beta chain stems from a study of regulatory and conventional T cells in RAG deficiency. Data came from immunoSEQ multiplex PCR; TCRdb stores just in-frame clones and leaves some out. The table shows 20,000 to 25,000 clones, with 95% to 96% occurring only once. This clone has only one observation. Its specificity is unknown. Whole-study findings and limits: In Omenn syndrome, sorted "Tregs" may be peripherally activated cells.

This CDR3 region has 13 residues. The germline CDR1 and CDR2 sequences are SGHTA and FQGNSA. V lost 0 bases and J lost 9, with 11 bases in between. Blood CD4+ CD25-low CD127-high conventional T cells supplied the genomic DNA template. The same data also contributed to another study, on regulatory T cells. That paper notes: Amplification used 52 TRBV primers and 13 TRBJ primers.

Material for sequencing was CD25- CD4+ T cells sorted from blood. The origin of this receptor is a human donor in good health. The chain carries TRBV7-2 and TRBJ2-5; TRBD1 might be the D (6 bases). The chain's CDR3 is CASSLALAGAQYF. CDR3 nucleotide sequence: TGTGCCAGCAGCTTAGCGCTTGCAGGGGCCCAGTACTTC.